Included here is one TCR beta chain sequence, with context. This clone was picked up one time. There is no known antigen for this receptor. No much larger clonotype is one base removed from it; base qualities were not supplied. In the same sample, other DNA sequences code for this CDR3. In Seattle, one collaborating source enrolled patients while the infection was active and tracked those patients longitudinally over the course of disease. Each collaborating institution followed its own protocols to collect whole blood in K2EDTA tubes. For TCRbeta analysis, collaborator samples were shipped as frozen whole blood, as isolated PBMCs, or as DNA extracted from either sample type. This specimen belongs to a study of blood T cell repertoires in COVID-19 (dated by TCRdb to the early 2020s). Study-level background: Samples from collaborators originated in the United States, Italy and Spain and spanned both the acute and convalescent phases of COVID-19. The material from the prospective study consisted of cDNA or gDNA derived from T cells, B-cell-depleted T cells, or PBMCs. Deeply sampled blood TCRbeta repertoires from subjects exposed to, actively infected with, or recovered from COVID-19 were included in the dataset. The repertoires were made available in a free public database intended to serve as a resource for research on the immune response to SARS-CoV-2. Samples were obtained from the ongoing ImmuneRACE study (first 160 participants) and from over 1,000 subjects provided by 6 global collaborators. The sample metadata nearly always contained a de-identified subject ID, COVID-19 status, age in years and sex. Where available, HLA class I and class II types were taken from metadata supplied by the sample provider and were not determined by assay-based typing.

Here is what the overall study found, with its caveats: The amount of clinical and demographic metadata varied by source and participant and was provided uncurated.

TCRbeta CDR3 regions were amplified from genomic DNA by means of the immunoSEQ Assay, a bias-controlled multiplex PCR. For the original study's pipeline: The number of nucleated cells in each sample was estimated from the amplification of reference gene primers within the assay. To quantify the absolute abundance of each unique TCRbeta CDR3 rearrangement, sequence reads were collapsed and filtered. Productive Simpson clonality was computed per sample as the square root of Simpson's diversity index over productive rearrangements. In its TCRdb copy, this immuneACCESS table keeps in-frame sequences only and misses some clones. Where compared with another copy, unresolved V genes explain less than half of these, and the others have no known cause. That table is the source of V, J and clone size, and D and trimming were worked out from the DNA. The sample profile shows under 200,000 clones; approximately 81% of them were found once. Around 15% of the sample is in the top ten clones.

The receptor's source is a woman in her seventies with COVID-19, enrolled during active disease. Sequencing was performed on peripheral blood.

CDR3 protein: CASSSQGGNTGELFF. The sequenced DNA: TGTGCCAGCAGCTCCCAGGGAGGGAACACCGGGGAGCTGTTTTTT. The chain links TRBV5-4 with TRBJ2-2; TRBD2 might be the D gene, on 6 matching bases. The V end loses 3 bases and the J end loses 1 base, and a stretch of 10 bases separates them. From cysteine to phenylalanine, the CDR3 is 15 amino acids long. The entry retains the CDR3 DNA only, 45 bases that are in frame from base 1. The germline V gene (reference sequence) gives CDR1 as SGHNT and CDR2 as YYREEE.